The TCR beta chain described here comes from a study of cytomegalovirus exposure and HLA in healthy donors (dated by TCRdb to 2015 to 2018). As for the study more broadly: In an earlier analysis of 550 to 750 of the donors, less than 350 Gb of sequence data and about 110 million unique TCR beta sequences from about 179 million T cells were reported. All discovery cohort repertoires had been generated using a single sequencing platform. The study was designed to test whether signatures of past pathogen exposure could be identified by cataloging public T cell receptors. Approximately 300 gigabases of sequencing data and approximately 91 million unique TCR sequences made up an early release that covered approximately 650 HLA-typed donors. HLA typing included class I and class II loci at four-digit resolution. The later analysis used no new phenotypic data to find candidate immune exposures, relying instead on TCR beta sequences and their occurrence across donors. Four to six DR-DQ haplotypes were handled as single units for association and clustering, since linkage in the cohort was strong. A later analysis re-analyzed previously published TCR beta repertoires from roughly 600 donors and added high-resolution HLA genotyping to study TCR occurrence patterns. Genome-wide SNP genotypes for about 60% of the roughly 670 donors were used in a later genetic analysis, which treated that subset as a discovery cohort. The T cell repertoires of roughly 660 subjects were profiled by immunosequencing and related to cytomegalovirus serostatus. To decide whether each TCR beta V gene segment behaved as functional or pseudogenic, an earlier analysis of approximately 600 of the donors relied on high-throughput TCR beta sequencing. Alongside the repertoire data, information on donor age, sex, ethnicity and CMV serostatus was compiled. Besides the first cohort of around 700 subjects, a separate validation cohort made up of 95 to 150 different subjects was used. The number of typed donors differed by locus: roughly 629-630 for A, B, C, DRB1 and DQB1; 522 for DQA1; around 610 for DPA1; and some 470 for DPB1. The study combined high-throughput TCR immunosequencing, statistical association of individual TCRs with disease status, and machine learning to predict cytomegalovirus infection status. The genetic ancestry cluster associated with self-reported Caucasian donors included about 84% of the 398 genotyped donors. Across approximately 420 genotyped donors of the cohort, an average of about 240,000 unique TCR beta nucleotide sequences per donor were sequenced, and about a sixth of those sequences were non-productive. Study-wide conclusions, independent of this receptor: Compared with equally common non-associated chains, HLA-associated TCR beta chains in a later analysis were more clonally expanded and had lower generation probabilities. This cohort had only TCR beta chains sequenced, and the lack of alpha or paired-chain data limited which features could be detected. A later analysis found that most CMV-associated TCR beta chains appeared HLA-restricted, with HLA associations seemingly driven largely by CMV exposure. The presence/absence analyses assumed that sequencing depth was roughly uniform across donors, and that assumption may not be true. V-gene and J-gene trimming of TCR beta chains was associated with a missense DCLRE1C variant in a later genetic analysis, and the association was replicated in an independent cohort. A further reported finding was that TCR beta sequences accurately predicted the HLA-A and HLA-B alleles for most subjects in the first cohort. According to a later analysis, parvovirus B19, influenza, CMV and Epstein-Barr virus appeared linked to several top co-occurrence clusters. Over 15 rarely observed V segments, including chromosome 9 orphons, were excluded from the earlier analysis of some 590 of the donors because counts were too low. In vitro tests confirmed that three of the cytomegalovirus-associated TCR beta chains recognize cytomegalovirus antigens. A later genetic analysis reported fewer N-insertions in productive TCRs among donors in an Asian-associated ancestry cluster than the roughly 670-donor mean. Some IMGT-functional V segments, including TRBV6-2 and TRBV6-3, could not be distinguished by the 87-base-pair reads and were therefore excluded. HLA typing was unavailable for some donors at each locus, so association tests used only the typed subset. In both the original and validation cohorts, the classifier was reported to diagnose cytomegalovirus status with high specificity and sensitivity. The sequencing pipeline was judged likely to have produced a cluster of highly shared sequence variants as a technical artifact. In a later analysis, the rate of TCR association differed among HLA loci, with DRB1 alleles having the most associated TCRs and HLA-C alleles having the fewest. The only immune exposure information available for the cohort was CMV serostatus. In an earlier analysis of under 600 of the donors, most TCR beta V segments were observed in productive rearrangements about 90% or about 30% of the time, broadly matching IMGT annotations. The study listed approximately 160 TCR beta chains as associated with cytomegalovirus. It was suggested by the authors that the approach could potentially be generalized to other disease states and immunological phenotypes. Correlated functional status among segregating V segments might reflect linkage disequilibrium, but an unknown experimental factor could not be ruled out. When HLA alleles, especially DR and DQ, strongly co-occurred, attributing TCR associations to individual alleles was difficult. Most TCR sequences were observed very rarely across donors, whereas some public TCRs were present in many individuals. Specific HLA alleles were associated with 15,000 to 20,000 TCR beta sequences at a false discovery rate of 0.05 in a later analysis.

The CDR1 and CDR2 encoded by the germline V gene are SGHRS and YFSETQ. The CDR3 contains 15 residues, cysteine and phenylalanine counted. CDR3 DNA only is kept here, 45 bases in frame from base 1. After removal of 0 bases from V and 3 bases from J, the junction retains 2 bases not matched to a gene. Receptor libraries were prepared by the immunoSEQ multiplex PCR assay. The multiplex PCR relied on a mix of 60 forward primers for TCR Vbeta segments and 13 reverse primers for TCR Jbeta segments. The CDR3 region of rearranged TCR beta genes was amplified from genomic DNA by a multiplex PCR assay. The amplified TCR beta libraries were sequenced on the Illumina HiSeq System as 87-base-pair reads. As for the authors' bioinformatics: Across the 600 to 700 repertoires, a later analysis counted tens of millions of unique TCR beta chains, 8.5 million to 12 million of which were shared by at least two donors. Raw reads were error-corrected and collapsed into unique sequences with a nearest-neighbor algorithm that merged closely related sequences to remove PCR and sequencing errors. CDR3 sequences were aligned to IMGT reference sequences to assign V, D and J gene segments. For a sequence to be retained, at least a six-nucleotide match to both a V gene segment and a J gene segment was required. Rearrangements were classified as productive when the CDR3 lacked stop codons and remained in frame with V and J, and all other rearrangements were classified as non-productive. Following IMGT convention, CDR3 was defined as the stretch from the second conserved V-encoded cysteine up to the conserved J-encoded phenylalanine. In an earlier analysis of around 600 of the donors, sequences lacking an unambiguous match to a single V gene segment were excluded. An earlier analysis of a few hundred of the donors called V segments functional above 56.7% productive rearrangements and segregating when the between-donor standard deviation exceeded 5%. A statistical classification framework was built for diagnosing cytomegalovirus status from the catalog of TCR beta chain sequences. In a later analysis, TCR nucleotide sequences were compared against IMGT/GENE-DB human TR gene sequences so that V and J genes could be assigned. Using the TCRdist pipeline, a later analysis assigned CDR3 sequences along with most-parsimonious VDJ recombination scenarios. A later analysis defined each TCR beta chain by its CDR3 amino acid sequence plus V-gene family, and excluded reads lacking a unique V-gene family. In a later analysis, fewer than 650 highly shared, low-generation-probability nucleotide sequences were removed to address suspected cross-contamination and a sequencing artifact. In a later analysis, a clonal expansion index for each public chain was calculated from normalized within-repertoire ranks of inferred template counts. In a later analysis, generation probabilities were computed using a VDJ recombination model fitted to out-of-frame rearrangements, and the results were checked against IGoR. A later analysis scored TCR-TCR, TCR-HLA and TCR-CMV co-occurrence with hypergeometric tests, applying a repertoire-size bias correction to TCR pairs. False discovery rates were estimated in a later analysis by permuting HLA or CMV assignments 20 times. In a later analysis, co-occurring TCRs were grouped using DBSCAN, and TCRdist sequence similarity was added for clustering within HLA-allele-positive subsets. Co-occurrence clustering excluded repertoires with fewer than 30,000 or more than 120,000 public chains, plus five with anomalous nucleotide sharing. TCRdb re-hosts the immuneACCESS table, in-frame sequences only. Its copies lack some clones; in the studies checked, an unresolved V gene accounts for under half of them, and the cause for the rest is not known. V and J calls and clone size follow that table, whereas D and trimming were derived from the DNA. Here the sample has 160,000 or so clones; around 80% occur a single time. The top ten clonotypes cover 4.3% of the sample.

Notes on this clone: There is no known antigen for this receptor. The input lacks base qualities; no much larger clone sits a single base away.

The cohort was made up of 500 to 850 healthy bone marrow donors. Cohort members were all nominally healthy when sampled, although unrecorded immune exposures were likely present. The donor tested CMV seronegative, placing the donor among the roughly 340 seronegative members of the cohort. A peripheral blood sample was provided by each donor, and peripheral blood mononuclear cells were used for TCR beta sequencing. The Qiagen DNeasy Blood Extraction Kit was used to extract genomic DNA from the blood cell samples. This sequence was found in a middle-aged man in good health and CMV-seronegative. The chain links TRBV5-1 with TRBJ2-2; TRBD1 agrees with 7 junctional bases. The material sequenced was PBMCs. The CDR3 reads as follows: CASSLGQGDTGELFF. In nucleotide form, the sequence is TGCGCCAGCAGCTTGGGGCAGGGGGACACCGGGGAGCTGTTTTTT.